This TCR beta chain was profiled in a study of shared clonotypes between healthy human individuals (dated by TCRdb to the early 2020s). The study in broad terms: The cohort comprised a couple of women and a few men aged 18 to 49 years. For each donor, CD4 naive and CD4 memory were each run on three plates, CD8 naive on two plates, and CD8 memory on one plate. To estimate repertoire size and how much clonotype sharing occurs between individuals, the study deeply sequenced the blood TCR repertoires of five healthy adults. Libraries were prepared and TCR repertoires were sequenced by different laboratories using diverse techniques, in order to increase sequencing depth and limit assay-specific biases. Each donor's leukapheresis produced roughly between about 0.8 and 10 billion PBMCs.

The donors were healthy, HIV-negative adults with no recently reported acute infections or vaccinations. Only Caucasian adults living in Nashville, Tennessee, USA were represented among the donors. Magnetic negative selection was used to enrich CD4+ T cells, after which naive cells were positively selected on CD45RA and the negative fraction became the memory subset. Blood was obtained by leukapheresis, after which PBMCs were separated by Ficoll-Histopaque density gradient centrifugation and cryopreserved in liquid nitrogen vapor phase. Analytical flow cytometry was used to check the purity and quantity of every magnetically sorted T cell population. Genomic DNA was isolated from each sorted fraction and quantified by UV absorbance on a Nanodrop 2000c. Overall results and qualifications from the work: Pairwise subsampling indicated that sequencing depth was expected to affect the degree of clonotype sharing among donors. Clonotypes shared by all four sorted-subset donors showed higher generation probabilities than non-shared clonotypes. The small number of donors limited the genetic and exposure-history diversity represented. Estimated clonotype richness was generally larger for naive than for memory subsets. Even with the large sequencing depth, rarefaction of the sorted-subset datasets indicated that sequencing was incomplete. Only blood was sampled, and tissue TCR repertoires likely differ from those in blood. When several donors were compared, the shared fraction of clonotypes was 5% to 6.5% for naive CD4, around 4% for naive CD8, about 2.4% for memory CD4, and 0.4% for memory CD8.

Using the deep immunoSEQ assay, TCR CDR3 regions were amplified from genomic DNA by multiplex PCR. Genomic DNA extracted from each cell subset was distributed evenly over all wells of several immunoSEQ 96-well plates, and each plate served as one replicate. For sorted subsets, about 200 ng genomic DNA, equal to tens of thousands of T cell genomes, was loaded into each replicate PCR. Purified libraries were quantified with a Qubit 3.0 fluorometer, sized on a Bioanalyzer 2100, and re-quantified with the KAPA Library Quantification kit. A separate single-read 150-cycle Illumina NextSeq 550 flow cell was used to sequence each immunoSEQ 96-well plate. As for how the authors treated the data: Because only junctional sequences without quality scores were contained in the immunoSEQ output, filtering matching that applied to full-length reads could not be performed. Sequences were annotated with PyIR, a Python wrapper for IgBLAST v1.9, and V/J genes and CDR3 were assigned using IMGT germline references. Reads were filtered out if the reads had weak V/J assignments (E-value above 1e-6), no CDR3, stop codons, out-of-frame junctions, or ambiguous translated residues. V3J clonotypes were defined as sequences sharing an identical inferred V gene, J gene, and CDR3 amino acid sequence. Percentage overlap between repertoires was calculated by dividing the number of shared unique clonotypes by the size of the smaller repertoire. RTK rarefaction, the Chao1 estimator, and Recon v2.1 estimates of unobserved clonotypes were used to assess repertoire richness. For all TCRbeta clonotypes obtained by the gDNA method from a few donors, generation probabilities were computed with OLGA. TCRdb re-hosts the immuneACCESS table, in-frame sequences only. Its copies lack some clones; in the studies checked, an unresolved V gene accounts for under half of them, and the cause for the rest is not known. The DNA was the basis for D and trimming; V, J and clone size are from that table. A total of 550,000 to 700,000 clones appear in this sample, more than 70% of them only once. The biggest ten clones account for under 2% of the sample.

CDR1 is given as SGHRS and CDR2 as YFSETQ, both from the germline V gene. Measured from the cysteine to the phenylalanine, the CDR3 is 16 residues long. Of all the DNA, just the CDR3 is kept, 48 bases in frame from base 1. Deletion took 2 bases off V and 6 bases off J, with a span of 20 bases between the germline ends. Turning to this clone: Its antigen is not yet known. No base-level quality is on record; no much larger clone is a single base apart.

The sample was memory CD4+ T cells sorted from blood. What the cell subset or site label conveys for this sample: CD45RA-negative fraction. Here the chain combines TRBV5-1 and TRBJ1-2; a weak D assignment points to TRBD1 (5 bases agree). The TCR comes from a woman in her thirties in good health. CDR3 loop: CASSLSGPRTSDGYTF. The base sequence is TGCGCCAGCAGCTTATCGGGTCCCAGGACATCAGATGGCTACACCTTC. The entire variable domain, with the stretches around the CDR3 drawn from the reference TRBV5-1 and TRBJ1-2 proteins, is KAGVTQTPRYLIKTRGQQVTLSCSPISGHRSVSWYQQTPGQGLQFLFEYFSETQRNKGNFPGRFSGRQFSNSRSEMNVSTLELGDSALYLCASSLSGPRTSDGYTFGSGTRLTVV.